This T cell receptor (beta chain) was captured in a study of T cell responses to AZD1222 COVID-19 vaccine. J lost 2 bases, V lost 6 bases, and 3 bases had no gene match. CDR1 and CDR2 from the germline V gene are LNHDA and SQIVND (reference sequence). This CDR3 is built from 13 residues. Assay: immunoSEQ multiplex PCR; the TCRdb copy retains only in-frame clones and omits some. The sample contains about 180,000 clones, 94% of which appear only once. Study-level findings and limits: At baseline, just six AZD1222 recipients tested seropositive. It should be noted that donors were predominantly white British and more often female, and clonal diversity was possibly underestimated.

This clone was seen only once. The antigen remains undetermined. Some second doses came at about 4 weeks and others at about 12 weeks; these were pooled. Material: peripheral blood, obtained 28 days after the second AZD1222 dose. This receptor was identified in an adult who received the AZD1222 COVID-19 vaccine. This chain uses TRBV19 with TRBJ1-2, with 7 positions matching TRBD1. In DNA, the CDR3 is TGTGCCAGTAGAAAGACAGGGAACTATGGCTACACCTTC. As protein: CASRKTGNYGYTF.